This T cell receptor beta chain was identified during a study of T-cell memory formation after mild COVID-19. This clonotype was detected a few times. TCR alpha and TCR beta cDNA libraries carrying sample barcodes and UMIs came from 5'RACE with constant-segment primers. TCRdb re-called the 5' RACE reads with MiXCR, one entry per CDR3 protein. The sample comprises around 450,000 distinct CDR3 sequences, approximately 24% of which are singletons, and about 10% rests with the top ten. The sequence derives from an adult woman who had mild COVID-19 (a few samples of this study predate the infection). Cell type and time point are not known. Sequenced input: PBMCs or a T cell subset sorted from them (not recorded which).

The CDR3 loop is CASSELSRGTEAFF. DNA for the CDR3: TGTGCCAGCAGTGAGTTGAGCCGGGGCACTGAAGCTTTCTTT. The chain has TRBV6-1 and TRBJ1-1; D is unresolved. Germline V gives CDR1 MNHNS, CDR2 SASEGT. Between the trimmed V and J ends, which lost 3 bases and 4 bases, there was a span of 12 bases. This CDR3 is built from 14 residues.